This TCR beta chain emerged from a study of cytomegalovirus exposure and HLA in healthy donors. V shed 7 bases and J shed 8 bases, with 23 bases lying between them. Germline values: CDR1 SEHNR, CDR2 FQNEAQ (reference sequence). CDR3 length: 15 residues. Whole-study results and caveats: In a later analysis, several top co-occurrence clusters appeared linked to parvovirus B19, influenza, CMV and Epstein-Barr virus. Versus the approximately 700-donor mean, an Asian-associated ancestry cluster reportedly showed fewer N-insertions in a later analysis. 87-base-pair reads could not separate some V segments, including TRBV6-2 and TRBV6-3. Researchers had no immune exposure information except CMV serostatus available.

Concerning this clone itself: Its antigen is unknown.

The PCR had 60 Vbeta and 13 Jbeta primers. Clones were read by immunoSEQ multiplex PCR, and TCRdb kept only the in-frame ones, dropping some. The table records about 98,000 clones, approximately 87% of them present only once. The source material was PBMCs. This chain connects TRBV7-9 to TRBJ1-2; D is possibly TRBD1 (6 bases). This TCR derives from a man aged 35 to 55 in good health and CMV-seronegative. CDR3 sequence (DNA): TGTGCCAGCACCACGGTGGGGGGGCTGGTTCGGGGCTACACCTTC. Translating it yields CASTTVGGLVRGYTF.